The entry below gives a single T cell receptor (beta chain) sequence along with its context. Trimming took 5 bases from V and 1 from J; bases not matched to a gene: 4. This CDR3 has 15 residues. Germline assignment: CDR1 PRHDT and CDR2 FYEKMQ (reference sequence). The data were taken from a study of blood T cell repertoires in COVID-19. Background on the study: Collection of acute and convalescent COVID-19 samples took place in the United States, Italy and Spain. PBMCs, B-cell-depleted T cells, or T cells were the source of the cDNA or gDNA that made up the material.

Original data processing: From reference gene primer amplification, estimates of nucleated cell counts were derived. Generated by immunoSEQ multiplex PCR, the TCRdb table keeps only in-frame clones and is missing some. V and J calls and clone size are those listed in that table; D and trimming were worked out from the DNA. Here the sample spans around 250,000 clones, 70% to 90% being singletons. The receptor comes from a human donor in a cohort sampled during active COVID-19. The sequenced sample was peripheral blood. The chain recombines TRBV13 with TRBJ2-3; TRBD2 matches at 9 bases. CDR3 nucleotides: TGTGCCAGCAGCCTGTGGACTAGCGGCACAGATACGCAGTATTTT. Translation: CASSLWTSGTDTQYF.